One sample yielded the 2 T cell receptor beta chains listed below, sequenced in a study of graft-versus-host responses after intestinal transplantation. These receptors have no identified antigens. Measured with immunoSEQ multiplex PCR; TCRdb has only the in-frame clones, and not every one. The data hold 130,000 or so clones, with more than 90% observed a single time. Here the sequenced sample was unstimulated CD4+ T cells sorted from spleen or lymph node cells, taken before intestinal transplant. The source of these receptors is a human donor who received an intestinal transplant.

The chain uses TRBV19 and TRBJ1-3, with D possibly being TRBD1 (6 bases). This CDR3 contains 16 residues. V was trimmed by 7 bases and J by 0 bases, leaving 16 bases between them. CDR1 and CDR2 from the germline V gene are LNHDA and SQIVND (reference sequence). The CDR3 here is CASIGGGSNSGNTIYF. CDR3 sequence (DNA): TGTGCCAGTATAGGGGGGGGCAGTAACTCTGGAAACACCATATATTTT.

The chain carries TRBV9 and TRBJ1-6; the D gene is possibly TRBD1 (6 bases). V shed 3 bases and J shed 7 bases, with 20 bases lying between them. CDR1 is SGDLS, CDR2 YYNGEE, per germline. The CDR3 runs to 17 residues. CDR3 DNA: TGTGCCAGCAGCGGGACCAGGGGTAGTCTACCGAATTCACCCCTCCACTTT. It codes for CASSGTRGSLPNSPLHF. Filled out from reference TRBV9 and TRBJ1-6, the complete variable domain reads DSGVTQTPKHLITATGQRVTLRCSPRSGDLSVYWYQQSLDQGLQFLIQYYNGEERAKGNILERFSAQQFPDLHSELNLSSLELGDSALYFCASSGTRGSLPNSPLHFGNGTRLTVT.